The rows below give T cell receptor beta chains drawn from one sample of a study of response to subunit inactivated influenza vaccine. TCRdb re-called the RT-PCR reads with MiXCR, one entry per CDR3 protein. The repertoire includes a few hundred thousand distinct CDR3 sequences, approximately 11% of them detected once, and about 10% sits in the top ten. The data were also submitted as part of a second study, on T cells expressing NK-cell markers.

The specimen was PBMCs from blood, collected on the day of vaccination. The receptors were gathered from a man aged 50-60 years who received an inactivated influenza vaccine. Both conserved end residues are part of each CDR3. D genes are given only for firm matches.

D gene: -; V gene: TRBV25-1; J gene: TRBJ2-1; CDR3 protein: CATSPAGPYNEQFF
D gene: -; V gene: TRBV20-1; J gene: TRBJ2-4; CDR3 protein: CSAGRAGNIQYF
D gene: TRBD1; V gene: TRBV4-3; J gene: TRBJ1-1; CDR3 protein: CASSQTIGTGAFF
D gene: TRBD1; V gene: TRBV12-3/TRBV12-4; J gene: TRBJ1-2; CDR3 protein: CASSWGTGDGYTF
D gene: TRBD2; V gene: TRBV20-1; J gene: TRBJ2-7; CDR3 protein: CSAWELAGYEQYF
D gene: TRBD2; V gene: TRBV20-1; J gene: TRBJ2-1; CDR3 protein: CSAGTSGSWGNEQFF
D gene: TRBD1; V gene: TRBV4-2; J gene: TRBJ2-1; CDR3 protein: CASSLGTGSPFF
D gene: TRBD1; V gene: TRBV4-1; J gene: TRBJ2-3; CDR3 protein: CASSQVRGQGADTQYF
D gene: TRBD1; V gene: TRBV6-4; J gene: TRBJ2-1; CDR3 protein: CASSDKEYRDRASEQFF
D gene: TRBD1; V gene: TRBV6-1; J gene: TRBJ1-4; CDR3 protein: CASSPSDRGYEKLFF
D gene: TRBD1; V gene: TRBV6-2/TRBV6-3; J gene: TRBJ1-5; CDR3 protein: CASRKTGDQPQHF
D gene: -; V gene: TRBV27; J gene: TRBJ2-7; CDR3 protein: CASSSPAEGEQYF
D gene: TRBD2; V gene: TRBV5-1; J gene: TRBJ2-2; CDR3 protein: CASSPSGRAGTGELFF
D gene: TRBD2; V gene: TRBV28; J gene: TRBJ2-3; CDR3 protein: CASSLAGGPRGADTQYF
D gene: -; V gene: TRBV15; J gene: TRBJ2-7; CDR3 protein: CATSRDRAVSYEQYF
D gene: TRBD1; V gene: TRBV20-1; J gene: TRBJ1-2; CDR3 protein: CSAGSGTGASGYTF
D gene: -; V gene: TRBV24-1; J gene: TRBJ1-1; CDR3 protein: CATSDFMTDYVNTEAFF
D gene: TRBD1; V gene: TRBV4-3; J gene: TRBJ2-7; CDR3 protein: CASSRQLPGQGAYEQYF
D gene: -; V gene: TRBV12-3/TRBV12-4; J gene: TRBJ2-5; CDR3 protein: CASSFGTFQETQYF
D gene: -; V gene: TRBV7-9; J gene: TRBJ2-2; CDR3 protein: CASSRDLFGELFF
D gene: TRBD1; V gene: TRBV27; J gene: TRBJ2-5; CDR3 protein: CASSVWTGGTETQYF
D gene: -; V gene: TRBV28; J gene: TRBJ2-5; CDR3 protein: CASSLPQGRETQYF
D gene: TRBD2; V gene: TRBV25-1; J gene: TRBJ2-5; CDR3 protein: CASSELGGEETQYF
D gene: -; V gene: TRBV10-3; J gene: TRBJ2-2; CDR3 protein: CAISGGTGELFF
D gene: -; V gene: TRBV6-4; J gene: TRBJ1-5; CDR3 protein: CASSDSRRNWSNQPQHF
D gene: -; V gene: TRBV28; J gene: TRBJ2-3; CDR3 protein: CASSRGRDWDTQYF
D gene: TRBD1; V gene: TRBV29-1; J gene: TRBJ2-5; CDR3 protein: CSVGDRVQETQYF
D gene: -; V gene: TRBV5-6; J gene: TRBJ1-6; CDR3 protein: CASSAARSGSPLHF
D gene: -; V gene: TRBV28; J gene: TRBJ1-5; CDR3 protein: CASALEDQPQHF
D gene: TRBD1; V gene: TRBV20-1; J gene: TRBJ1-4; CDR3 protein: CSAVGGDLGKLFF
D gene: -; V gene: TRBV7-9; J gene: TRBJ2-1; CDR3 protein: CASVMSGAREQFF
D gene: TRBD1; V gene: TRBV4-3; J gene: TRBJ2-2; CDR3 protein: CASSPLGTANTGELFF
D gene: -; V gene: TRBV10-3; J gene: TRBJ1-1; CDR3 protein: CAIRGGGNTEAFF
D gene: -; V gene: TRBV11-1; J gene: TRBJ2-6; CDR3 protein: CASSLVLRANSGANVLTF
D gene: TRBD1; V gene: TRBV30; J gene: TRBJ1-1; CDR3 protein: CAWSPPNRGRWTEAFF
D gene: TRBD2; V gene: TRBV7-7; J gene: TRBJ2-1; CDR3 protein: CASSPRTGTSAGEQFF
D gene: -; V gene: TRBV25-1; J gene: TRBJ2-7; CDR3 protein: CASSEGARYEQYF
D gene: TRBD2; V gene: TRBV7-9; J gene: TRBJ2-1; CDR3 protein: CASSLVAGLAGVIEQFF
D gene: -; V gene: TRBV18; J gene: TRBJ2-7; CDR3 protein: CASTPSDRYEQYF
D gene: -; V gene: TRBV9; J gene: TRBJ2-3; CDR3 protein: CASSVSSRAQTTDTQYF
D gene: TRBD1; V gene: TRBV28; J gene: TRBJ2-2; CDR3 protein: CASRPGGSSTGELFF
D gene: -; V gene: TRBV7-2; J gene: TRBJ1-6; CDR3 protein: CASSLVENSPLHF
D gene: TRBD1; V gene: TRBV12-3/TRBV12-4; J gene: TRBJ1-2; CDR3 protein: CASSTGTAANYGYTF
D gene: -; V gene: TRBV7-2; J gene: TRBJ1-5; CDR3 protein: CASSLSEGRYQPQHF
D gene: -; V gene: TRBV7-2; J gene: TRBJ1-4; CDR3 protein: CASSLGQSEKLFF
D gene: -; V gene: TRBV28; J gene: TRBJ2-6; CDR3 protein: CASSLRGGLTGANVLTF
D gene: -; V gene: TRBV29-1; J gene: TRBJ2-6; CDR3 protein: CSVSTATSGANVLTF
D gene: -; V gene: TRBV19; J gene: TRBJ2-5; CDR3 protein: CASSTPRQASQETQYF
D gene: TRBD2; V gene: TRBV25-1; J gene: TRBJ2-5; CDR3 protein: CASSVTGGQETQYF
D gene: TRBD1; V gene: TRBV9; J gene: TRBJ1-1; CDR3 protein: CASSPWDSIGHTEAFF
D gene: TRBD2; V gene: TRBV27; J gene: TRBJ2-3; CDR3 protein: CASSLMAGGLTDTQYF
D gene: TRBD2; V gene: TRBV4-2; J gene: TRBJ2-7; CDR3 protein: CASSHPSGGAVFAYEQYF
D gene: -; V gene: TRBV2; J gene: TRBJ2-7; CDR3 protein: CASRAYRDPSEQYF
D gene: -; V gene: TRBV6-5; J gene: TRBJ2-2; CDR3 protein: CASSYRGTSNTGELFF
D gene: -; V gene: TRBV7-2; J gene: TRBJ2-4; CDR3 protein: CASSLARPAKNIQYF
D gene: TRBD1; V gene: TRBV5-1; J gene: TRBJ1-1; CDR3 protein: CASSLVPDRGPNTEAFF
D gene: TRBD2; V gene: TRBV20-1; J gene: TRBJ2-3; CDR3 protein: CSAPSGRDTQYF